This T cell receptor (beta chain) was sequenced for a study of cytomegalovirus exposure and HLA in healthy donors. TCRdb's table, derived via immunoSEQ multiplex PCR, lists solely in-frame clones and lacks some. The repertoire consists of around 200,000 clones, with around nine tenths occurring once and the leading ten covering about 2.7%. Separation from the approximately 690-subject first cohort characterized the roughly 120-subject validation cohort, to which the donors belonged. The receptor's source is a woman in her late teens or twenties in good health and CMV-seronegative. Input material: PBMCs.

The DNA of the CDR3 is TGTGCCAGCAGCTTATCAACGGGGCAAGAGACCCAGTACTTC. Translating it yields CASSLSTGQETQYF. The chain couples TRBV7-9 to TRBJ2-5; tentatively, D is TRBD2 (5 bases). The CDR3 is 14 residues long. Trimming stripped 2 bases from V and 2 bases from J, with 9 bases between. The germline CDR1 and CDR2 sequences are SEHNR and FQNEAQ (reference sequence). The full variable domain, rest sourced from reference TRBV7-9 and TRBJ2-5, is DTGVSQNPRHKITKRGQNVTFRCDPISEHNRLYWYRQTLGQGPEFLTYFQNEAQLEKSRLLSDRFSAERPKGSFSTLEIQRTEQGDSAMYLCASSLSTGQETQYFGPGTRLLVL.